A single T cell receptor (beta chain) is shown here with its context. The source of the sample is a study of cytomegalovirus exposure and HLA in healthy donors. The primer mix had 60 Vbeta and 13 Jbeta primers. Clones were read by immunoSEQ multiplex PCR, and TCRdb kept only the in-frame ones, dropping some. The sample lists around 110,000 clones; around 72% were seen once. This TCR was sampled from a woman in her 40s in good health and CMV-seropositive. Material for sequencing was PBMCs.

As DNA, the CDR3 is TGTGCCAGCAGTTTAAAGTTTTATAGCTCCTACGAGCAGTACTTC. The encoded protein is CASSLKFYSSYEQYF. The gene calls are TRBV27 and TRBJ2-7; no reliable D call. Germline-derived CDR1 and CDR2 are MNHEY and SMNVEV (reference sequence). Deletions cut 2 bases from V and 0 bases from J, with 11 bases between. CDR3 length equals 15 residues.